This T cell receptor beta chain derives from a study of vaccination effects on CD4 cells after COVID-19. Study details: Post-vaccine sample collection fell at a median of 72 days after the second dose. Findings and caveats of the study: Clones that were induced by infection or by vaccine showed marked contraction late after vaccination.

Method: immunoSEQ multiplex PCR; TCRdb's copy keeps in-frame clones and lacks some. In the table there are about 73,000 clones, less than 75% of which are singletons. Subsequent to approximately 9 days of culture, CD4+ T cells were isolated. BNT162b2 vaccine or mRNA-1273 vaccine was given to participants in two doses. The V gene lost 3 bases and the J gene lost 1 base, with 12 bases spanning the gap. The CDR3 spans 15 residues. Germline values: CDR1 KGHSH, CDR2 LQKENI. This clone has only a few counts. Its antigen is unknown. This TCR derives from a human donor who received a COVID-19 vaccine. Specimen: CD4+ T cells from PBMCs cultured without peptide, collected after COVID-19 vaccination. This sequence joins TRBV18 and TRBJ2-5; perhaps TRBD2 as D (6 bases). CDR3 sequence (DNA): TGTGCCAGCTCACCCCACCCGGGACTCCAAGAGACCCAGTACTTC. Its protein product is CASSPHPGLQETQYF.